This T cell receptor (beta chain) was sequenced during a study of blood T cell repertoires in COVID-19. CDR3 length: 13 amino acids. Germline-derived CDR1 and CDR2 are PRHDT and FYEKMQ (reference sequence). The ends were cut back, 5 bases at V and 10 bases at J, with 15 bases in the middle. Measured with immunoSEQ multiplex PCR; TCRdb has only the in-frame clones, and not every one. The repertoire has 300,000 or so clones, about 88% of them found once; the top ten carry 2.6%. Sequencing was carried out using PBMCs or T cells enriched from blood (not recorded which). V and J are TRBV13 and TRBJ1-3; possibly TRBD1 for D (5 bases). This TCR was sampled from a man aged 55 to 70 who had recovered from COVID-19. This chain's CDR3 is CASSATSQETIYF. DNA for the CDR3: TGTGCCAGCAGCGCGACATCACAGGAGACCATATATTTT.